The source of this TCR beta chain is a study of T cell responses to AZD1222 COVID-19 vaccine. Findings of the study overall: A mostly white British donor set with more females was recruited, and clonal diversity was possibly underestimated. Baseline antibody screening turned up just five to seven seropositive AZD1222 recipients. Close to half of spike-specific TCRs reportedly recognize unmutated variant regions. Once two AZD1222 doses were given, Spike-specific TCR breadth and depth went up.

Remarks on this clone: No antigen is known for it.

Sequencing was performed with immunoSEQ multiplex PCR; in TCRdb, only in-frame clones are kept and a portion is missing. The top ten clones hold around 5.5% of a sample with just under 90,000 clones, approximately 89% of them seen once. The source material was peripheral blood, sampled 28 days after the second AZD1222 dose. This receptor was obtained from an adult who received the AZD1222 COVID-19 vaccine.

This CDR3 is CASSLRTGELFF. The DNA of the CDR3 is TGTGCCAGCAGTTTGAGGACCGGGGAGCTGTTTTTT. This rearrangement joins TRBV27 to TRBJ2-2, with D uncertain. The CDR3 contains 12 residues. Looked up from germline, CDR1 is MNHEY and CDR2 is SMNVEV (reference sequence). The V gene lost 3 bases and the J gene lost 5 bases, with 4 bases spanning the gap.